This passage covers 12 T cell receptor beta chains from one sample sequenced in a study of blood T cell repertoires in COVID-19. Libraries were prepared by immunoSEQ multiplex PCR; TCRdb keeps only in-frame clonotypes and omits some of them. The sample holds hundreds of thousands of clones; 88% are singletons and the top ten take just under 1%. Material: peripheral blood. The source of these receptors is a woman aged 40 to 55 who had recovered from COVID-19.

The V and J genes are TRBV28 and TRBJ1-5, with 8 bases identical to TRBD1. The J segment lost 0 bases and the V segment lost 4 bases, leaving 14 bases of the junction unmatched. Germline V gives CDR1 MDHEN, CDR2 SYDVKM. CDR3 length: 19 residues. This CDR3 is CASSSPAGTGLYSNQPQHF. The CDR3 DNA reads TGTGCCAGCAGTTCGCCCGCCGGGACAGGCCTTTATAGCAATCAGCCCCAGCATTTT.

The chain employs TRBV7-2 and TRBJ2-1; 12 positions agree with TRBD2. The germline V gene has CDR1 SGHTA and CDR2 FQGNSA. The CDR3 has 16 residues. The V gene end was trimmed by 5 bases and the J gene end by 6 bases; junction bases not matched to a gene: 8. CDR3 coding DNA: TGTGCCAGCAGCCCCCCGACTAGCGGGGGAGCCAATGAGCAGTTCTTC. As protein: CASSPPTSGGANEQFF.

The chain links TRBV24-1 to TRBJ1-2; TRBD1 agrees at 8 bases. The germline V gene has CDR1 KGHDR and CDR2 SFDVKD. The CDR3 length is 16 residues. V lost 5 bases and J lost 2; bases outside the gene matches: 9. This CDR3 is CATSAPAGTGNYGYTF. CDR3 bases: TGTGCCACCAGTGCCCCGGCCGGGACAGGCAACTATGGCTACACCTTC.

This clone was found a few times. Within the sample, other DNA sequences also encode this same CDR3. The V gene is TRBV6-2 or TRBV6-3, the J gene TRBJ2-4, with TRBD1 matching over 10 bases. V gave up 5 bases and J gave up 0 bases; unmatched junction bases: 1. The V gene's germline CDR1 is MNHEY and CDR2 SVGEGT. CDR3 size: 15 residues. The CDR3 coding sequence is TGTGCCAGCAGTAGGGACAGGGGAGCCAAAAACATTCAGTACTTC. It codes for CASSRDRGAKNIQYF.

This clone was seen once. The J gene is TRBJ2-7, the V gene TRBV7-9; 10 nucleotides agree with TRBD1. The germline V gene has CDR1 SEHNR and CDR2 FQNEAQ (reference sequence). J lost 5 bases, V lost 5 bases, and 6 bases had no gene match. The CDR3 runs 14 residues. CDR3 protein: CASSGDRGAHEQYF. The DNA for the CDR3 is TGTGCCAGCAGCGGGGACAGGGGAGCCCACGAGCAGTACTTC.

The chain employs TRBV10-3 and TRBJ1-2; TRBD1 agrees at 7 bases. Trimming removed 6 bases from V and 4 bases from J; junction bases left unmatched: 11. This CDR3 comprises 15 residues. CDR1 is ENHRY, CDR2 SYGVKD, per germline. The CDR3 DNA reads TGTGCCATCAGGGTCCAAGGGGGCGGAGGCTATGGCTACACCTTC. Protein product: CAIRVQGGGGYGYTF.

The rearrangement uses TRBV2 and TRBJ2-7; 8 nucleotides agree with TRBD1. The V gene end was trimmed by 4 bases and the J gene end by 6 bases; junction bases not matched to a gene: 8. This CDR3 contains 14 residues. Germline values: CDR1 SNHLY, CDR2 FYNNEI. The CDR3 DNA is TGTGCCAGCAGTGGGGCAGGGGGCTGGTCCGAGCAGTACTTC. Its protein is CASSGAGGWSEQYF. The whole variable domain, filled in from reference TRBV2 and TRBJ2-7, reads EPEVTQTPSHQVTQMGQEVILRCVPISNHLYFYWYRQILGQKVEFLVSFYNNEISEKSEIFDDQFSVERPDGSNFTLKIRSTKLEDSAMYFCASSGAGGWSEQYFGPGTRLTVT.

V usage is TRBV28 and J usage is TRBJ1-2; D remains ambiguous. This CDR3 is 16 amino acids long. CDR1 is MDHEN and CDR2 is SYDVKM in the germline V gene. V was clipped by 6 bases and J by 0 bases, with 17 bases between them. CDR3 DNA sequence: TGTGCCAGCAGCTTTCCCCACTCCGGGACTAACTATGGCTACACCTTC. Amino acids: CASSFPHSGTNYGYTF.

This rearrangement joins TRBV2 to TRBJ2-3; 13 positions match TRBD2. The CDR3 has 19 amino acids. Unmatched junction bases numbered 12, after V lost 6 bases and J lost 0 bases. CDR1 is SNHLY and CDR2 is FYNNEI in the germline V gene. The CDR3: CASSTGLAGEPPSTDTQYF. In DNA form, the CDR3 reads TGTGCCAGCAGCACCGGACTAGCGGGAGAGCCCCCTAGCACAGATACGCAGTATTTT.

CDR3 sequence (DNA): TGTGCCAGCCACAACTCTTGGCTAGCGGGAGGGCCGAGACTTCGCACAGATACGCAGTATTTT. Residues: CASHNSWLAGGPRLRTDTQYF. The chain combines TRBV28 with TRBJ2-3; 12 positions match TRBD2. The trim removed 8 bases at V and 1 base at J, leaving 22 bases unmatched. CDR1 MDHEN and CDR2 SYDVKM come from the germline V gene. The CDR3 runs 21 residues.

The chain recombines TRBV5-8 with TRBJ2-1; 7 nucleotides match TRBD1. The V gene's germline CDR1 is SGHTS and CDR2 YDEGEE. Trimming removed 0 bases from V and 5 bases from J; junction bases left unmatched: 5. This CDR3 comprises 15 residues. The DNA for the CDR3 is TGTGCCAGCAGCTTGGCCAGGGGGTGGGACAATGAGCAGTTCTTC. Translated, it gives CASSLARGWDNEQFF.

The CDR3 nucleotides read TGTGCCAGCAAACCGGGGACAGGGGGAGGTGGCTACACCTTC. Protein product: CASKPGTGGGGYTF. The chain recombines TRBV19 with TRBJ1-2; 11 positions agree with TRBD1. This CDR3 has 14 residues. Trimming removed 9 bases from V and 7 bases from J; junction bases left unmatched: 10. The germline gives CDR1 LNHDA, CDR2 SQIVND (reference sequence).